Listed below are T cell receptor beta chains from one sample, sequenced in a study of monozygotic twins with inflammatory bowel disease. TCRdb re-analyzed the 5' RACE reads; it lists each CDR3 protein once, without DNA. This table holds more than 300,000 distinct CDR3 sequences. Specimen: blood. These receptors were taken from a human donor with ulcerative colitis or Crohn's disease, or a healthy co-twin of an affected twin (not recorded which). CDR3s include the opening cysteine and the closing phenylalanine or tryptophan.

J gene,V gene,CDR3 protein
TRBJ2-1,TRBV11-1,CASSPRNTGDEQFF
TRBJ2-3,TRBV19,CASSFGLAGDQDF
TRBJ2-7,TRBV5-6,CASSPDPGQAGEQYF
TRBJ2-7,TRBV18,CASSPDRGVSYEQYF
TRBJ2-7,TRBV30,CAWRYKDPIGYEQYF
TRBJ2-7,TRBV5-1,CASSLAQARGYEQYF
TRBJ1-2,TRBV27,CASSSSTGTVYGYTF
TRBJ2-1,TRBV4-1,CASSQESGGSDEQFF
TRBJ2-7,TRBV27,CASGPGLDYEQYF
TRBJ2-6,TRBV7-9,CASSWTDLISGANVLTF
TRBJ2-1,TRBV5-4,CASTPFTDNEQFF
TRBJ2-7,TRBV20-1,CSATANYEQYF
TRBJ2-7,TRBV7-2,CASTTGPGSSYEQYF
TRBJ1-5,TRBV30,CAWGQIGNQPQHF
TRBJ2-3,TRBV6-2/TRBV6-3,CASSPTSGGPWTQYF
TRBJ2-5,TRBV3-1,CASDMGGPGQETQYF
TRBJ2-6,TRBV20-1,CSAAPPNSGANVLTF
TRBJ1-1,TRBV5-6,CASSSTPNFEAFF
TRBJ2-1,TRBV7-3,CASSPVGDYNEQFF
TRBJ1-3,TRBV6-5,CASSYGTGDSGNTIYF
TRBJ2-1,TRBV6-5,CASSNTRNEQFF
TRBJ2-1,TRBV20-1,CSAPGLAGGDSSYNEQFF
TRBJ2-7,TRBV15,CATSRVVGGIFGEQYF
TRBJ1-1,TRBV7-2,CASSSHRTKGAEAFF
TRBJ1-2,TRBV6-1,CASSDRGRSYGYTF
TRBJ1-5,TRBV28,CASLQGWNSNQPQHF
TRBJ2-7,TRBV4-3,CASSQVPTPGGNEQYF
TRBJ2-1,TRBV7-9,CASSLGLAGGYNEQFF
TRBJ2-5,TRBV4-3,CASSKSRGETHF
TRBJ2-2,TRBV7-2,CASSLEISNTGELFF
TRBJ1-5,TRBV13,CASSFRGHSNQPQHF
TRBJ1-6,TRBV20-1,CSSPDRLHNSPLHF
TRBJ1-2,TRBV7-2,CASSLVRAGGRGYTF
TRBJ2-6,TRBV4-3,CASSPAGTSGGATGANVLTF
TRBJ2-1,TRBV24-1,CATSETGQGQNEQFF